Reported below is one TCR beta chain. These data come from a study of blood T cell repertoires in COVID-19. Overall study context: Sites across the United States, Italy and Spain contributed samples from acute and convalescent COVID-19. PBMCs, B-cell-depleted T cells, or T cells were the source of the cDNA or gDNA that made up the material.

This table comes from immunoSEQ multiplex PCR, and its TCRdb copy is limited to in-frame clones, with some not included. The repertoire holds about 160,000 clones, with roughly four fifths as singletons. Germline loops: CDR1 SGHTA, CDR2 FQGNSA. The CDR3 extends over 16 amino acids. Germline trimming cut 5 bases from V and 1 base from J; bases unmatched to any gene: 9. This sequence originates from a human donor in a cohort sampled during active COVID-19. The specimen sequenced was peripheral blood. This chain connects TRBV7-2 to TRBJ1-1, with 8 positions matching TRBD1. The CDR3 here is CASSPPGQGSNTEAFF. The CDR3 coding sequence is TGTGCCAGCAGCCCGCCCGGACAGGGCTCGAACACTGAAGCTTTCTTT.